The 8 T cell receptor beta chains in this list originate from one sample, sequenced in a study of control samples from healthy donors and cancer patients. The protocol was immunoSEQ multiplex PCR, while the TCRdb copy is restricted to in-frame clones and leaves out a portion. The repertoire consists of around 64,000 clones, with about nine tenths occurring once and the leading ten covering approximately 5%. Sequenced material: PBMCs. These receptors all stem from a man in his sixties with colorectal cancer.

V is TRBV3-1 (or the pseudogene TRBV3-2) and J is TRBJ2-5; 9 bases are shared with TRBD2. Trimming took 0 bases from V and 4 from J; bases not matched to a gene: 9. Germline-derived CDR1 and CDR2 are LGHDT and YNNKEL (reference sequence). CDR3 length: 17 residues. CDR3 loop: CASSQDRRGGLGETQYF. In nucleotides, the CDR3 is TGTGCCAGCAGCCAAGATCGGCGGGGGGGCCTTGGAGAGACCCAGTACTTC.

The chain has TRBV11-2 and TRBJ1-2, with TRBD1 matching over 9 bases. The V and J ends lost 1 base and 11 bases, in that order; junction bases with no gene match: 5. This CDR3 spans 13 amino acids. CDR1 and CDR2 from the germline V gene are SGHAT and FQNNGV. CDR3 DNA: TGTGCCAGCAGCTTAGGGGACAGGGATCGGTACACCTTC. Translating it yields CASSLGDRDRYTF. Full variable domain (rest looked up from reference TRBV11-2 and TRBJ1-2): EAGVAQSPRYKIIEKRQSVAFWCNPISGHATLYWYQQILGQGPKLLIQFQNNGVVDDSQLPKDRFSAERLKGVDSTLKIQPAKLEDSAVYLCASSLGDRDRYTFGSGTRLTVV.

V gene TRBV7-9 combines with J gene TRBJ2-2; 8 bases match TRBD1. J was trimmed by 5 bases and V by 3 bases; bases with no gene match: 2. The length of the CDR3 is 14 residues. Germline lookup yields CDR1 SEHNR and CDR2 FQNEAQ (reference sequence). The CDR3 sequence is CASSFRGLTGELFF. CDR3 DNA: TGTGCCAGCAGCTTCAGGGGGCTTACCGGGGAGCTGTTTTTT.

The V call is TRBV5-6, the J call TRBJ2-7; 8 bases fit TRBD2. V gave up 2 bases and J gave up 2 bases; unmatched junction bases: 6. The CDR3 consists of 15 residues. CDR1 is SGHDT, CDR2 YYEEEE, per germline. CDR3: CASSFGGGYPYEQYF. The CDR3, as DNA: TGTGCCAGCAGCTTTGGCGGGGGGTATCCCTACGAGCAGTACTTC.

The genes are TRBV4-3 and TRBJ1-1; 10 positions match TRBD1. There are 17 residues in the CDR3. Germline V gene data show CDR1 as LGHNA and CDR2 as YSLEER. V dropped 3 bases and J dropped 6; count of bases not matched to a gene: 13. CDR3 nucleotides: TGCGCCAGCAGCCACGGGCCCCCGACAGGGGGCAACGCTGAAGCTTTCTTT. Its translation is CASSHGPPTGGNAEAFF.

The chain has TRBV7-9 and TRBJ1-1, with a tentative D call TRBD1 (5 bases). V dropped 6 bases and J dropped 4 bases, with 9 bases sitting between them. Germline loops: CDR1 SEHNR, CDR2 FQNEAQ (reference sequence). This CDR3 is 12 amino acids long. In nucleotides, the CDR3 is TGTGCCAGCAGTCGGGGGGGCACTGAAGCTTTCTTT. As protein: CASSRGGTEAFF.

The chain couples TRBV6-6 to TRBJ1-3; D gene ambiguous. Trimming removed 6 bases from V and 0 bases from J, with 12 bases in between. Germline CDR1 MNHNY, CDR2 SVGAGI (reference sequence). The CDR3 is 15 residues long. The CDR3 region is CASRSRENSGNTIYF. The CDR3 nucleotides read TGTGCCAGCAGATCCCGGGAGAACTCTGGAAACACCATATATTTT.

The rearrangement uses TRBV18 and TRBJ2-7; 10 bases align to TRBD1. The CDR3 runs 14 residues. Germline trimming cut 4 bases from V and 1 base from J; bases unmatched to any gene: 1. Germline loops: CDR1 KGHSH, CDR2 LQKENI. As DNA, the CDR3 is TGTGCCAGCTCACGGGACAGGGGATCCTACGAGCAGTACTTC. Its translation: CASSRDRGSYEQYF.